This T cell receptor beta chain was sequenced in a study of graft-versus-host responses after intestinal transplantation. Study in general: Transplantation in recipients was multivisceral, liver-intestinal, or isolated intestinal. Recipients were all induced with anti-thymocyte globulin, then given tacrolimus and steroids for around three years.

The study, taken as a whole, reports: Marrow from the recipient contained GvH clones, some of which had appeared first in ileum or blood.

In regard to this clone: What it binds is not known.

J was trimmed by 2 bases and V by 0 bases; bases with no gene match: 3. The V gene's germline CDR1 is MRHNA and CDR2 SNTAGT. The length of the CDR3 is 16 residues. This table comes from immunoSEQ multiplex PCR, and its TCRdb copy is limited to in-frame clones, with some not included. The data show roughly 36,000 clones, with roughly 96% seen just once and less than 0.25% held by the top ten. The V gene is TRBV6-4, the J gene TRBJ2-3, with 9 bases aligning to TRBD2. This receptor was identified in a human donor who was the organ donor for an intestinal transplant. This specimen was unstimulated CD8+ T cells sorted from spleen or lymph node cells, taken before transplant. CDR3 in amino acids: CASSDSAGGPTDTQYF. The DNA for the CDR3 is TGTGCCAGCAGTGACTCGGCGGGGGGGCCCACAGATACGCAGTATTTT.